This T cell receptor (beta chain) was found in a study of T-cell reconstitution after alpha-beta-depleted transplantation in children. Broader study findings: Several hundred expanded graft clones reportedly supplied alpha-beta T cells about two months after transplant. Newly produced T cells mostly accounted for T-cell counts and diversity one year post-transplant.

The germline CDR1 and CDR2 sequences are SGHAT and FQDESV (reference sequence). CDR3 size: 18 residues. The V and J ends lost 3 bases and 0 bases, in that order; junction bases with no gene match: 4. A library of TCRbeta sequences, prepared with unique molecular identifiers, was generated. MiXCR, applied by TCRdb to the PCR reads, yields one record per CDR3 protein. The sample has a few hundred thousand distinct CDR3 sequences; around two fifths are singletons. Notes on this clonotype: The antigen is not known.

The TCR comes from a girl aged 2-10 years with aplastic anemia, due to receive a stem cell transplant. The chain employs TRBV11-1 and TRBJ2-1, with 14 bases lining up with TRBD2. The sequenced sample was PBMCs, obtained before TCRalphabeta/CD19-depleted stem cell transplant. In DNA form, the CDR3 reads TGTGCCAGCAGCTTGGGACTAGCGGGAGTAGGCTCCTACAATGAGCAGTTCTTC. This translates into CASSLGLAGVGSYNEQFF.